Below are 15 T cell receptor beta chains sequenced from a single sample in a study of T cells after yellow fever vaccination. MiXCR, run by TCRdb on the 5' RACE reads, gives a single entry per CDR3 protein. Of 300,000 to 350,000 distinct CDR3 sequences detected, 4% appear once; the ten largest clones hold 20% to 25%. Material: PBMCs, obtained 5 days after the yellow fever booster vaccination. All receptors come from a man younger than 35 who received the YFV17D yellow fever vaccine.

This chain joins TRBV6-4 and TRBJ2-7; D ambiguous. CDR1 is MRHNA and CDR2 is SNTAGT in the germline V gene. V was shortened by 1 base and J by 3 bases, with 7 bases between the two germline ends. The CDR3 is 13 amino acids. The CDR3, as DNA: TGTGCCAGCAGTGACTATCACGGCTACGAGCAGTACTTC. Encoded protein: CASSDYHGYEQYF.

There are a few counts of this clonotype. The CDR3 region is CAWRPTGELFF. The CDR3 bases are TGTGCCTGGAGACCGACCGGGGAGCTGTTTTTT. The rearrangement joins TRBV30 to TRBJ2-2; D unclear. Germline assignment: CDR1 GTSNPN and CDR2 SVGIG (reference sequence). Trimming stripped 3 bases from V and 5 bases from J, with 4 bases between. The CDR3 has 11 amino acids.

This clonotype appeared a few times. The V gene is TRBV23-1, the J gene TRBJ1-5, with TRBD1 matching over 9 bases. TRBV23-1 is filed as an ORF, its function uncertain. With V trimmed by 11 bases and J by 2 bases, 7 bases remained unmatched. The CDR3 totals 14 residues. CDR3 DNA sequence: TGCGCCGGGGGGACAGGGCGAGGCAATCAGCCCCAGCATTTT. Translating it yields CAGGTGRGNQPQHF.

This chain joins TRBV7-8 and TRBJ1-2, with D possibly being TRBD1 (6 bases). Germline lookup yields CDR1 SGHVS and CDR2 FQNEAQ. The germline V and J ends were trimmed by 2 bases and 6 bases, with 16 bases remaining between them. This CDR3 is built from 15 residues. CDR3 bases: TGTGCCAGCAGCTTACAGTACACAGGGATGAATGGCTACACCTTC. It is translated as CASSLQYTGMNGYTF.

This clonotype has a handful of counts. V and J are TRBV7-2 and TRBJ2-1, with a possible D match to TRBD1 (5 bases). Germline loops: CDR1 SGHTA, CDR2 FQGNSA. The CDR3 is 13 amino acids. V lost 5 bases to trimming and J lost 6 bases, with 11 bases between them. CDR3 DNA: TGTGCCAGCAGCCCAGGGTGGGCCAATGAGCAGTTCTTC. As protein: CASSPGWANEQFF.

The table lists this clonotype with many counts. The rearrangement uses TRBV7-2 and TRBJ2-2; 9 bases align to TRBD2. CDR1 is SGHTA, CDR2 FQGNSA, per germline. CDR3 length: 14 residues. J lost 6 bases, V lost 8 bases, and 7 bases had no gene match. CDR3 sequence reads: CASQRGGAAGELFF. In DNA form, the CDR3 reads TGTGCCAGCCAACGCGGGGGGGCCGCCGGGGAGCTGTTTTTT.

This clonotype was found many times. The CDR3 DNA reads TGTGCCAGCAGCTTCAAGGACTCTCTCTCCTACGAGCAGTACTTC. Protein product: CASSFKDSLSYEQYF. V and J are TRBV7-2 and TRBJ2-7, with a possible D match to TRBD2 (5 bases). The CDR3 totals 15 residues. From germline, CDR1 is SGHTA and CDR2 FQGNSA. V was pared by 3 bases and J by 0 bases, with 12 bases between.

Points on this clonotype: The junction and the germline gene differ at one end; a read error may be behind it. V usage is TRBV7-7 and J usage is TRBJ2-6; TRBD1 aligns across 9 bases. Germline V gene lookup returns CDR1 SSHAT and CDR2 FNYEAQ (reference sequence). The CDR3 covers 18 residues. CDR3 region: CASSSWTGAPSGANVLTF. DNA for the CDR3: TGTGCTAGCAGCTCCTGGACAGGGGCCCCCTCTGGGGCCAACGTCCTGACTTTC.

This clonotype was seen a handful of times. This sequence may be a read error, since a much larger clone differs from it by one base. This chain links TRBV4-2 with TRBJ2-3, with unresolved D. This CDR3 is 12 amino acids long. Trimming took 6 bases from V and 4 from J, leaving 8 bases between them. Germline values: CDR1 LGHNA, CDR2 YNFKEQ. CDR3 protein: CASRLDADTQYF. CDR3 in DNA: TGTGCCAGCAGATTAGACGCAGATACGCAGTATTTT.

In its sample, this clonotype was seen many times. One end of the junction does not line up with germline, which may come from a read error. The CDR3, as DNA: TGTGCCACCAGCCGCGGGGGGCCCTTTCCAGAAACGCAGTATTTT. Translation gives CATSRGGPFPETQYF. J is TRBJ2-3 and V is TRBV24-1; 8 nucleotides agree with TRBD2. CDR1 KGHDR and CDR2 SFDVKD come from the germline V gene. This CDR3 spans 15 amino acids.

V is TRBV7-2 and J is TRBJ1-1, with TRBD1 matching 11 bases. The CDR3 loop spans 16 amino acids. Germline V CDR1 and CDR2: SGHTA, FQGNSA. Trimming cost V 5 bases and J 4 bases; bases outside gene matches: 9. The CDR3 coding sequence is TGTGCCAGCAGCCCCCGGACAGGGGGCAGGGGCACTGAAGCTTTCTTT. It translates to CASSPRTGGRGTEAFF.

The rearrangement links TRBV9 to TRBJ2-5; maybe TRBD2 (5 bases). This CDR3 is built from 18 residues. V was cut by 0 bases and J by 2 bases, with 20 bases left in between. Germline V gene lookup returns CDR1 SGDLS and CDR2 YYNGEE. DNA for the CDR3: TGTGCCAGCAGCGTAGGGTCTAGGAGACTGCGGGTTCAAGAGACCCAGTACTTC. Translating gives CASSVGSRRLRVQETQYF.

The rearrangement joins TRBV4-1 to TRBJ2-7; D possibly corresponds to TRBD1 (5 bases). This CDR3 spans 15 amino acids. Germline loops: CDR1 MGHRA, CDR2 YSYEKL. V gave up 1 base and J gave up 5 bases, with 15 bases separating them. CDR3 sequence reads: CASSQVGRAINEQYF. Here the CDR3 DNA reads TGCGCCAGCAGCCAAGTTGGCAGGGCGATCAACGAGCAGTACTTC.

The CDR3 bases are TGTGCCAGCTCACCAAGGCAGGGAGAAAGTTACTATGGCTACACCTTC. Its translation is CASSPRQGESYYGYTF. The V and J genes are TRBV18 and TRBJ1-2; D may be TRBD1 (5 bases). Trimming left V 2 bases short and J 3 bases short, with 16 bases between. There are 16 residues in the CDR3. Looked up from germline, CDR1 is KGHSH and CDR2 is LQKENI.

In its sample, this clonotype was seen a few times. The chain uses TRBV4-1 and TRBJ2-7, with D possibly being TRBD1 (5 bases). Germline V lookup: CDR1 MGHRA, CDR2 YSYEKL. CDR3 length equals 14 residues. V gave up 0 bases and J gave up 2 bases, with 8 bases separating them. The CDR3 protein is CASSQEDSTYEQYF. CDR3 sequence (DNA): TGCGCCAGCAGCCAAGAAGACAGTACCTACGAGCAGTACTTC.